A single sample is the source of the 32 T cell receptor beta chains below, sequenced in a study of brain T cells in children with intractable seizures. The time point was: blood from clinic visit 5 months post-surgery; TSC patient then seizure free. Only in-frame clones appear in the TCRdb table, and some are missing; sequencing was by immunoSEQ multiplex PCR. The sample holds a few hundred thousand clones, nearly 95% seen once. Sequencing was performed on peripheral blood, taken more than 4 months after surgery. The receptors derive from a boy younger than two with tuberous sclerosis and intractable seizures.

The chain recombines TRBV14 with TRBJ2-3; 7 bases agree with TRBD2. The CDR3 runs to 16 residues. V lost 3 bases to trimming and J lost 4 bases; unmatched junction nucleotides: 10. In germline, CDR1 is SGHDN, CDR2 FVKESK. Here the CDR3 DNA reads TGTGCCAGCAGCCAGATGAGGCCGACTAGCCCAGATACGCAGTATTTT. Its protein product is CASSQMRPTSPDTQYF.

This chain connects TRBV6-5 to TRBJ1-3; D is uncertain. This CDR3 has 11 amino acids. The V gene lost 4 bases and the J gene lost 3 bases, with 1 base spanning the gap. Per germline, CDR1 MNHEY and CDR2 SVGAGI. CDR3 nucleotide sequence: TGTGCCAGCAGTTTTGGAAACACCATATATTTT. Translating it yields CASSFGNTIYF.

This clone was counted at least ten times. V is TRBV7-9 and J is TRBJ2-4; 10 bases are a match to TRBD1. The CDR3 is 14 residues long. The V and J ends lost 4 bases and 9 bases, in that order; junction bases with no gene match: 6. Germline V lookup: CDR1 SEHNR, CDR2 FQNEAQ (reference sequence). In DNA, the CDR3 is TGTGCCAGCAGCTCAGGACAGGGGGTGCGCATTCAGTACTTC. The encoded protein is CASSSGQGVRIQYF.

This clone came up a few times. The chain joins TRBV6-2 or TRBV6-3 to TRBJ1-6; no definite D call. CDR3 size: 14 residues. Germline V gene lookup returns CDR1 MNHEY and CDR2 SVGEGT. V dropped 5 bases and J dropped 6 bases, with 11 bases sitting between them. The CDR3 DNA reads TGTGCCAGCAGTCCCCACCTTCCTAATTCACCCCTCCACTTT. It encodes CASSPHLPNSPLHF.

The CDR3 DNA is TGTGCCAGCAGTGACTACAGCGGGGGGGCCTTGAGAGAGCAGTACTTC. As protein: CASSDYSGGALREQYF. The V call is TRBV2, the J call TRBJ2-7; TRBD2 aligns across 10 bases. Germline loops: CDR1 SNHLY, CDR2 FYNNEI. Losses at the gene ends were 3 bases for V and 7 bases for J; bases not matched to a gene: 12. This CDR3 is built from 16 residues.

J is TRBJ2-1 and V is TRBV7-8; 7 bases map to TRBD2. Looked up from germline, CDR1 is SGHVS and CDR2 is FQNEAQ. Trimming at V came to 5 bases and at J to 4 bases, leaving 11 bases not matched to a gene. CDR3 length equals 16 residues. CDR3 in DNA: TGTGCCAGCAGCGCCATCAGGACGGGAGGATACAATGAGCAGTTCTTC. It translates to CASSAIRTGGYNEQFF.

The chain joins TRBV18 to TRBJ1-1; D gene uncertain. Germline lookup yields CDR1 KGHSH and CDR2 LQKENI. V was trimmed by 0 bases and J by 5 bases, leaving 10 bases between them. The CDR3 has 14 amino acids. Here the CDR3 DNA reads TGTGCCAGCTCACCACCGGCCTCGGGGACTGAAGCTTTCTTT. Protein: CASSPPASGTEAFF. Full variable domain (rest looked up from reference TRBV18 and TRBJ1-1): NAGVMQNPRHLVRRRGQEARLRCSPMKGHSHVYWYRQLPEEGLKFMVYLQKENIIDESGMPKERFSAEFPKEGPSILRIQQVVRGDSAAYFCASSPPASGTEAFFGQGTRLTVV.

The CDR3 nucleotides read TGTGCCAGCAGCTCCGAGGGAGTGAACACTGAAGCTTTCTTT. It is translated as CASSSEGVNTEAFF. The rearrangement joins TRBV7-9 to TRBJ1-1; D is uncertain. The V gene lost 4 bases and the J gene lost 0 bases, with 9 bases spanning the gap. Germline V CDR1 and CDR2: SEHNR, FQNEAQ (reference sequence). CDR3 length: 14 residues.

Here the CDR3 DNA reads TGTGCCACCACAGACAGGGCCACTGAAGCTTTCTTT. Its translation: CATTDRATEAFF. The chain uses TRBV10-3 and TRBJ1-1; 7 positions agree with TRBD1. The V segment lost 10 bases and the J segment 4 bases; nucleotides outside the gene matches: 6. The CDR3 runs to 12 residues. Per germline, CDR1 ENHRY and CDR2 SYGVKD.

V and J are TRBV29-1 and TRBJ2-3; 10 bases are shared with TRBD2. Per the germline V gene, CDR1 is SQVTM and CDR2 is ANQGSEA. The CDR3 has 15 amino acids. The J segment lost 2 bases and the V segment lost 2 bases, leaving 4 bases of the junction unmatched. The DNA of the CDR3 is TGCAGCGTTGAACTAGCGGGAGATGCCACAGATACGCAGTATTTT. It is translated as CSVELAGDATDTQYF.

This chain links TRBV13 with TRBJ2-7, with D perhaps being TRBD1 or TRBD2 (5 bases each). CDR1 is PRHDT, CDR2 FYEKMQ, per germline (reference sequence). V shed 2 bases and J shed 6 bases, with 8 bases lying between them. CDR3 length: 12 residues. CDR3 region: CASSLWGSEQYF. Here the CDR3 DNA reads TGTGCCAGCAGCTTATGGGGGAGCGAGCAGTACTTC.

The sample holds one count of this clone. The V and J genes are TRBV19 and TRBJ2-1; TRBD2 agrees at 8 bases. Per germline, CDR1 LNHDA and CDR2 SQIVND (reference sequence). This CDR3 contains 13 residues. V shed 3 bases and J 6 bases; nucleotides not matched to a gene: 1. CDR3 residues: CASSIGGANEQFF. The CDR3 nucleotides are TGTGCCAGTAGTATCGGGGGGGCCAATGAGCAGTTCTTC.

The chain employs TRBV18 and TRBJ2-3, with 8 bases aligning to TRBD1. Trimming at V came to 4 bases and at J to 3 bases, leaving 6 bases not matched to a gene. The CDR3 loop spans 15 amino acids. Germline V gene lookup returns CDR1 KGHSH and CDR2 LQKENI. In DNA, the CDR3 is TGTGCCAGCTCACGCCGACAGGGGACGACAGATACGCAGTATTTT. Its protein product is CASSRRQGTTDTQYF.

This clone showed up just once. The chain uses TRBV6-5 and TRBJ1-2; D remains unclear. Trimming took off 4 bases at V and 3 bases at J, with 12 bases between the two ends. The V gene's germline CDR1 is MNHEY and CDR2 SVGAGI. This CDR3 has 14 amino acids. The CDR3 DNA follows: TGTGCCAGCAGTTGGGCGGATAGTGACTATGGCTACACCTTC. Protein: CASSWADSDYGYTF.

This chain uses TRBV7-9 with TRBJ2-7; D call uncertain. Germline CDR1 reads SEHNR; CDR2 reads FQNEAQ (reference sequence). Trimming pared 5 bases from V and 2 bases from J, leaving 10 bases between. This CDR3 has 13 residues. CDR3 loop: CASSPMGAYEQYF. CDR3 DNA sequence: TGTGCCAGCAGCCCAATGGGTGCCTACGAGCAGTACTTC. The entire variable domain, with the rest obtained from reference TRBV7-9 and TRBJ2-7, is as follows: DTGVSQNPRHKITKRGQNVTFRCDPISEHNRLYWYRQTLGQGPEFLTYFQNEAQLEKSRLLSDRFSAERPKGSFSTLEIQRTEQGDSAMYLCASSPMGAYEQYFGPGTRLTVT.

The chain joins TRBV10-1 to TRBJ2-3; D not resolved. This CDR3 spans 14 amino acids. CDR1 is WNHNN and CDR2 is SYGVQD in the germline V gene (reference sequence). The V gene lost 3 bases and the J gene lost 3 bases, with 10 bases spanning the gap. The CDR3 loop is CASSDLVGTDTQYF. CDR3 bases: TGCGCCAGCAGTGATCTAGTGGGTACAGATACGCAGTATTTT.

The chain combines TRBV29-1 with TRBJ2-7, with 8 bases that match TRBD2. The ends lost 7 bases at V and 3 bases at J; junction bases unmatched: 11. The CDR3 is 14 residues long. Germline assignment: CDR1 SQVTM and CDR2 ANQGSEA. Here the CDR3 reads CSASTKREFYEQYF. The DNA for the CDR3 is TGCAGCGCCTCGACTAAGCGGGAGTTCTACGAGCAGTACTTC.

The J gene is TRBJ2-7, the V gene TRBV11-3, with D uncertain. Trimming took off 5 bases at V and 6 bases at J, with 11 bases between the two ends. Per germline, CDR1 SGHNT and CDR2 YENEEA. The CDR3 runs 12 residues. This CDR3 is CASSLDFSEQYF. The CDR3 DNA reads as TGTGCCAGCAGCCTCGACTTTAGCGAGCAGTACTTC.

CDR3 residues: CASSLRVTAGNTIYF. The CDR3 DNA follows: TGTGCCAGCAGCTTGAGGGTGACGGCTGGAAACACCATATATTTT. V gene TRBV5-8 combines with J gene TRBJ1-3; D is unclear. The ends were cut back, 1 base at V and 2 bases at J, with 10 bases in the middle. Germline V CDR1 and CDR2: SGHTS, YDEGEE. The CDR3 contains 15 residues.

CDR3 nucleotide sequence: TGCGCCAGCAGTGGGCGGGGACTAGCGGTGCCTATTCTCTACAATGAGCAGTTCTTC. Residues: CASSGRGLAVPILYNEQFF. The chain employs TRBV5-1 and TRBJ2-1; 11 bases line up with TRBD2. Germline CDR1 and CDR2: SGHRS and YFSETQ. This CDR3 comprises 19 residues. With 5 bases clipped from V and 3 bases from J, the junction kept 16 bases outside the gene matches.

This clone was picked up one time. The genes are TRBV10-1 and TRBJ2-3; perhaps TRBD2 as D (5 bases). The V end lost 4 bases, the J end lost 8 bases, and 13 bases lay between the germline ends. In germline, CDR1 is WNHNN, CDR2 SYGVQD (reference sequence). The CDR3 sequence is 13 residues long. CDR3 amino acids: CASSGTPGGTQYF. The CDR3 bases are TGCGCCAGCAGTGGGACTCCTGGAGGTACGCAGTATTTT.

J is TRBJ2-7 and V is TRBV6-5; D is uncertain. The germline CDR1 and CDR2 sequences are MNHEY and SVGAGI. The CDR3 totals 12 residues. Trimming took 5 bases from V and 4 from J, leaving 9 bases between them. The CDR3 DNA reads TGTGCCAGCAGTCGCCGACCTTACGAGCAGTACTTC. Amino acids: CASSRRPYEQYF.

The genes are TRBV5-4 and TRBJ2-3; D is unresolved. V was shortened by 4 bases and J by 4 bases, with 13 bases between the two germline ends. CDR3 length: 14 amino acids. Per the germline V gene, CDR1 is SGHNT and CDR2 is YYREEE (reference sequence). CDR3 sequence (DNA): TGTGCCAGCAGCCCGCGTGTCATGGCAGATACGCAGTATTTT. It encodes CASSPRVMADTQYF.

Details on this clone: This may be a read error: a much more frequent sequence differs by one nucleotide. The chain employs TRBV15 and TRBJ2-7; possibly TRBD2 for D (5 bases). The CDR3 is 14 residues long. The germline V gene has CDR1 LNHNV and CDR2 YYDKDF (reference sequence). V was pared by 1 base and J by 0 bases, with 7 bases between. CDR3 residues: CATSRAGSSYEQYF. As DNA, the CDR3 is TGTGCCACCAGCAGAGCGGGGAGCTCCTACGAGCAGTACTTC. The variable domain in full, with the rest retrieved from reference TRBV15 and TRBJ2-7, is DAMVIQNPRYQVTQFGKPVTLSCSQTLNHNVMYWYQQKSSQAPKLLFHYYDKDFNNEADTPDNFQSRRPNTSFCFLDIRSPGLGDTAMYLCATSRAGSSYEQYFGPGTRLTVT.

The chain recombines TRBV28 with TRBJ2-1; D possibly corresponds to TRBD1 (5 bases). CDR1 and CDR2 (germline): MDHEN, SYDVKM. This CDR3 region has 20 residues. V was shortened by 5 bases and J by 0 bases, with 26 bases between the two germline ends. CDR3 protein: CASSPVTAGKGPGSYNEQFF. CDR3 DNA: TGTGCCAGCAGTCCGGTCACGGCAGGGAAAGGCCCAGGCTCCTACAATGAGCAGTTCTTC.

The chain joins TRBV2 to TRBJ1-1; D ambiguous. The V gene's germline CDR1 is SNHLY and CDR2 FYNNEI. The CDR3 loop spans 13 amino acids. Deletions cut 2 bases from V and 5 bases from J, with 9 bases between. CDR3 sequence: CASSEMRGTEAFF. The CDR3 region has the DNA TGTGCCAGCAGTGAAATGCGCGGTACTGAAGCTTTCTTT.

The chain has TRBV11-2 and TRBJ1-2, with 7 bases identical to TRBD1. The CDR3 spans 16 residues. Germline values: CDR1 SGHAT, CDR2 FQNNGV. J gave up 0 bases and V 1 base, and 5 bases lay outside the gene matches. The CDR3 nucleotides read TGTGCCAGCAGCTTAGGGGGGGACAGACCTAACTATGGCTACACCTTC. It specifies CASSLGGDRPNYGYTF.

This chain connects TRBV15 to TRBJ2-1; D remains unclear. The germline CDR1 and CDR2 sequences are LNHNV and YYDKDF (reference sequence). Trimming took 1 base from V and 6 from J, leaving 16 bases between them. The CDR3 totals 16 residues. CDR3: CATSRGMGPKVNEQFF. In nucleotides, the CDR3 is TGTGCCACCAGCAGAGGGATGGGCCCGAAGGTCAATGAGCAGTTCTTC.

The CDR3 nucleotides are TGTGCCAGCAGTCGGCAGTTTAAGACTGAAGCTTTCTTT. Translating it yields CASSRQFKTEAFF. The chain couples TRBV6-5 to TRBJ1-1; no firm D call. This CDR3 comprises 13 residues. Per the germline V gene, CDR1 is MNHEY and CDR2 is SVGAGI. Trimming shortened V by 5 bases and J by 5 bases, and 12 bases separated the two germline ends.

The V gene is TRBV5-1, the J gene TRBJ2-7, with TRBD1 matching 10 bases. Trimming at V came to 0 bases and at J to 5 bases, leaving 5 bases not matched to a gene. Per the germline V gene, CDR1 is SGHRS and CDR2 is YFSETQ. There are 15 residues in the CDR3. Here the CDR3 reads CASSLEGQGIDEQYF. The CDR3 DNA follows: TGCGCCAGCAGCTTGGAGGGACAGGGGATCGACGAGCAGTACTTC.

The gene calls are TRBV30 and TRBJ1-5; 9 positions agree with TRBD1. Per germline, CDR1 GTSNPN and CDR2 SVGIG (reference sequence). The CDR3 has 14 residues. The trim removed 2 bases at V and 6 bases at J, leaving 5 bases unmatched. In nucleotides, the CDR3 is TGTGCCTGGAGTCCCGGGACAGGGATTCAGCCCCAGCATTTT. Residues: CAWSPGTGIQPQHF.

The chain joins TRBV10-3 to TRBJ1-3; D is possibly TRBD1 (5 bases). Germline CDR1 and CDR2: ENHRY and SYGVKD. This CDR3 has 14 residues. V was pared by 4 bases and J by 0 bases, with 7 bases between. DNA for the CDR3: TGTGCCATCAGTGGACAGAGCTCTGGAAACACCATATATTTT. Translating gives CAISGQSSGNTIYF.